Listed here are 3 T cell receptor beta chains from one sample, sequenced in a study of cytomegalovirus exposure and HLA in healthy donors. Primers included in the PCR were 60 Vbeta and 13 Jbeta primers. Assay: immunoSEQ multiplex PCR; the TCRdb copy retains only in-frame clones and omits some. The table includes 150,000 to 200,000 clones, 70% to 80% detected once. Sequencing input: PBMCs. The receptors shown here come from a young man in good health and CMV-seronegative.

The chain couples TRBV6-1 to TRBJ1-5; D not resolved. This CDR3 region has 14 residues. The germline gives CDR1 MNHNS, CDR2 SASEGT. V dropped 7 bases and J dropped 6 bases, with 16 bases sitting between them. The CDR3 sequence: CASISGSLTQPQHF. CDR3 DNA: TGTGCCAGCATTTCGGGGTCTCTGACTCAGCCCCAGCATTTT.

This clone came up once. The rearrangement uses TRBV27 and TRBJ1-1; D gene ambiguous. CDR3 size: 14 residues. The V gene's germline CDR1 is MNHEY and CDR2 SMNVEV (reference sequence). V lost 4 bases and J 7 bases, leaving 16 bases between the germline ends. This CDR3 reads CASSSLDYRGEAFF. CDR3 nucleotides: TGTGCCAGCAGTTCCCTGGACTATCGCGGTGAAGCTTTCTTT.

This clone was seen just once. This chain connects TRBV19 to TRBJ2-1; 8 bases map to TRBD2. The length of the CDR3 is 16 residues. J gave up 1 base and V 6 bases, and 8 bases lay outside the gene matches. Germline lookup yields CDR1 LNHDA and CDR2 SQIVND (reference sequence). CDR3 residues: CASRPSGGASYNEQFF. CDR3 in DNA: TGTGCCAGTAGGCCCAGCGGGGGAGCTTCCTACAATGAGCAGTTCTTC.